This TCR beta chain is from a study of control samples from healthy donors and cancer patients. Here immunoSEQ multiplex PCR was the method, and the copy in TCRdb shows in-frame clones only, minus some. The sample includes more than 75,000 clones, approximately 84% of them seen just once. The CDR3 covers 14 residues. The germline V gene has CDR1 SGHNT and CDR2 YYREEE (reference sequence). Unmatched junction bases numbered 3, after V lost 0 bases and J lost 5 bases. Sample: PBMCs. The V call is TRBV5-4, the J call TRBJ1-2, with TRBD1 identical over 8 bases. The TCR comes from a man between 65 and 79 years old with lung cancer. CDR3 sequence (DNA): TGTGCCAGCAGCTTGGGCAGGGGGCAGTATGGCTACACCTTC. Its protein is CASSLGRGQYGYTF.